This T cell receptor (beta chain) was captured by sequencing in a study of OX40 agonist ivuxolimab in advanced cancers. Using immunoSEQ multiplex PCR, the repertoire was profiled, and TCRdb retains in-frame clones only, with some absent. The sample lists 100,000 or so clones; less than 95% were seen once. The sample was CD4+ or CD8+ T cells sorted from blood, taken in a trial of the OX40 agonist ivuxolimab. This TCR was recovered from an adult with an advanced solid tumor such as melanoma, head and neck, liver or kidney cancer.

This chain's CDR3 is CASSYWDRGSNQPQHF. The CDR3 DNA is TGTGCCAGCAGTTATTGGGACAGGGGAAGCAATCAGCCCCAGCATTTT. This chain connects TRBV27 to TRBJ1-5; 10 nucleotides line up with TRBD1. This CDR3 spans 16 amino acids. Germline CDR1 reads MNHEY; CDR2 reads SMNVEV (reference sequence). The J segment lost 1 base and the V segment lost 4 bases, leaving 4 bases of the junction unmatched.